The clone carrying this T cell receptor beta chain was seen only a few times. This sample is drawn from a study of cytomegalovirus exposure and HLA in healthy donors. Amplification used 60 Vbeta primers and 13 Jbeta primers. Clones were sequenced by immunoSEQ multiplex PCR, and TCRdb holds only the in-frame ones, with some missing. The sample yields about 270,000 clones, approximately 70% seen once. There are 15 residues in the CDR3. The germline V gene encodes CDR1 SGHTA and CDR2 FQGNSA. The ends were cut back, 3 bases at V and 5 bases at J, with 17 bases in the middle. The J gene is TRBJ2-7, the V gene TRBV7-2, with D tentatively TRBD2 (5 bases). This clonotype was sampled from a female donor in good health and CMV-seronegative. Sequences were obtained from PBMCs. CDR3 coding DNA: TGTGCCAGCAGCTTGAGCGCTCTAGCCGGGGACGAGCAGTACTTC. The encoded protein is CASSLSALAGDEQYF.